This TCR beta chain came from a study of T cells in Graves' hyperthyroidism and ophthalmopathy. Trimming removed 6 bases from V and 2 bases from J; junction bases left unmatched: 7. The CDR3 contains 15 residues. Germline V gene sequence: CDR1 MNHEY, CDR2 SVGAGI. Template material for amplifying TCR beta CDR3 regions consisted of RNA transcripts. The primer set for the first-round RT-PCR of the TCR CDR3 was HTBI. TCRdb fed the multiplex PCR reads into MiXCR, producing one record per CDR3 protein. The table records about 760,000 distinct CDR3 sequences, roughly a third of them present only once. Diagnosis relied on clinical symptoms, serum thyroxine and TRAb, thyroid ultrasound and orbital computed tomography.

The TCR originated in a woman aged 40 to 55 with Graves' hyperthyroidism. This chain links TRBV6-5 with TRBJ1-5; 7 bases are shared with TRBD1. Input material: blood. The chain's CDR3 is CASRRTGTGNQPQHF. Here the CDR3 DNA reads TGTGCCAGCAGAAGGACCGGGACAGGCAATCAGCCCCAGCATTTT.